These 31 T cell receptor beta chains were sequenced from one sample in a study of blood T cell repertoires in COVID-19. Here immunoSEQ multiplex PCR was the method, and the copy in TCRdb shows in-frame clones only, minus some. This sample yields around 300,000 clones, of which roughly 90% are seen a single time; roughly 1.5% belongs to the top ten. The sequenced material came from PBMCs or T cells enriched from blood (not recorded which). All receptors derive from a woman aged 18-29 years with acute COVID-19.

The V call is TRBV10-2, the J call TRBJ2-3; D gene unclear. CDR3 length: 9 amino acids. Trimming stripped 8 bases from V and 7 bases from J, with 4 bases between. CDR1 WSHSY and CDR2 SAAADI come from the germline V gene. Here the CDR3 DNA reads TGCGCCAGCGGCTATACGCAGTATTTT. It specifies CASGYTQYF.

The chain carries TRBV7-2 and TRBJ2-7; 14 bases fit TRBD2. Germline lookup yields CDR1 SGHTA and CDR2 FQGNSA. CDR3 size: 18 residues. V gave up 5 bases and J gave up 4 bases; unmatched junction bases: 13. In DNA form, the CDR3 reads TGTGCCAGCAGCAGATCTGCCGGGACTAGCGGGAGTAATTACGAGCAGTACTTC. It encodes CASSRSAGTSGSNYEQYF.

This chain links TRBV15 with TRBJ1-3; 7 nucleotides align to TRBD1. Germline V gives CDR1 LNHNV, CDR2 YYDKDF (reference sequence). Losses at the gene ends were 4 bases for V and 2 bases for J; bases not matched to a gene: 14. This CDR3 has 18 residues. DNA for the CDR3: TGTGCCACCAGCACACACGGTACCCAGGGGGAAACTGGAAACACCATATATTTT. It is translated as CATSTHGTQGETGNTIYF.

The chain links TRBV28 to TRBJ1-1; tentatively, D is TRBD1 (6 bases). The CDR3 sequence is 17 residues long. Per germline, CDR1 MDHEN and CDR2 SYDVKM. Trimming cost V 7 bases and J 3 bases, with 24 bases left between them. CDR3 sequence (DNA): TGTGCCAGCAATAGTCAGACAGGACGATATCGGGACACTGAAGCTTTCTTT. Protein sequence: CASNSQTGRYRDTEAFF.

The DNA for the CDR3 is TGTGCCAGCTCACCGCGACTGGCACAAAACACTGAAGCTTTCTTT. Protein sequence: CASSPRLAQNTEAFF. This chain connects TRBV18 to TRBJ1-1, with D unresolved. V was pared by 3 bases and J by 2 bases, with 13 bases between. CDR3 size: 15 residues. CDR1 and CDR2 from the germline V gene are KGHSH and LQKENI.

The chain uses TRBV19 and TRBJ2-1; D uncertain. Germline values: CDR1 LNHDA, CDR2 SQIVND (reference sequence). The CDR3 covers 13 residues. Deletions cut 5 bases from V and 6 bases from J, with 11 bases between. Here the CDR3 reads CASSGGGPNEQFF. The CDR3, as DNA: TGTGCCAGTAGTGGTGGTGGGCCCAATGAGCAGTTCTTC.

The chain combines TRBV9 with TRBJ1-1; tentatively, D is TRBD1 (5 bases). Per the germline V gene, CDR1 is SGDLS and CDR2 is YYNGEE. The CDR3 sequence is 14 residues long. V gave up 4 bases and J gave up 5 bases, with 15 bases separating them. This chain's CDR3 is CASSPDPGGTEAFF. The CDR3 DNA sequence: TGTGCCAGCAGCCCAGACCCTGGGGGGACTGAAGCTTTCTTT.

The chain combines TRBV6-1 with TRBJ1-4; possible D gene TRBD1, 5 bases. The CDR3 totals 19 residues. Trimming stripped 2 bases from V and 7 bases from J, with 26 bases between. Germline values: CDR1 MNHNS, CDR2 SASEGT. CDR3: CASSERWPSSRVVGEKLFF. Here the CDR3 DNA reads TGTGCCAGCAGTGAAAGATGGCCCTCCTCCAGGGTTGTAGGTGAAAAACTGTTTTTT.

The chain is built from TRBV18 and TRBJ2-2; 7 positions match TRBD1. With V trimmed by 5 bases and J by 1 base, 7 bases remained unmatched. The germline gives CDR1 KGHSH, CDR2 LQKENI. The CDR3 is 16 residues long. CDR3 in amino acids: CASSKTGVLNTGELFF. The CDR3 nucleotides are TGTGCCAGCTCAAAAACAGGGGTCCTGAACACCGGGGAGCTGTTTTTT. The full variable domain, completed using reference TRBV18 and TRBJ2-2, is NAGVMQNPRHLVRRRGQEARLRCSPMKGHSHVYWYRQLPEEGLKFMVYLQKENIIDESGMPKERFSAEFPKEGPSILRIQQVVRGDSAAYFCASSKTGVLNTGELFFGEGSRLTVL.

This rearrangement joins TRBV5-1 to TRBJ2-7; 14 bases map to TRBD2. V gave up 6 bases and J gave up 6 bases; unmatched junction bases: 11. Germline CDR1 reads SGHRS; CDR2 reads YFSETQ. The CDR3 contains 16 residues. The chain's CDR3 is CASKGQGGLAGGEQYF. Written as DNA, the CDR3 is TGCGCCAGCAAGGGCCAGGGAGGACTAGCGGGAGGCGAGCAGTACTTC.

This chain joins TRBV4-2 and TRBJ2-3, with TRBD2 matching over 7 bases. The CDR3 consists of 17 residues. Losses at the gene ends were 1 base for V and 6 bases for J; bases not matched to a gene: 13. Germline CDR1 LGHNA, CDR2 YNFKEQ. The CDR3 is CASSQVWRWEGRDTQYF. The CDR3 bases are TGTGCCAGCAGCCAAGTTTGGCGGTGGGAGGGCCGGGATACGCAGTATTTT.

CDR3 loop: CASSKELSNQPQHF. The DNA of the CDR3 is TGTGCCAGCAGCAAAGAACTTAGCAATCAGCCCCAGCATTTT. The J gene is TRBJ1-5, the V gene TRBV21-1. TRBV21-1 is reported as a pseudogene. The CDR3 sequence is 14 residues long.

CDR3 sequence: CASSVGEGYGYTF. The DNA of the CDR3 is TGTGCCAGCAGCGTAGGGGAGGGCTATGGCTACACCTTC. The chain employs TRBV5-4 and TRBJ1-2; TRBD1 might be the D (5 bases). The CDR3 is 13 amino acids. Trimming pared 4 bases from V and 4 bases from J, leaving 11 bases between. Germline V gene lookup returns CDR1 SGHNT and CDR2 YYREEE (reference sequence).

The chain carries TRBV5-1 and TRBJ1-3, with 8 bases fitting TRBD1. This CDR3 has 16 residues. Germline V gene data show CDR1 as SGHRS and CDR2 as YFSETQ. The V gene end was trimmed by 4 bases and the J gene end by 4 bases; junction bases not matched to a gene: 10. The CDR3 DNA sequence: TGCGCCAGCAGCACCAGACAGGGGATGTCCGGAAACACCATATATTTT. Encoded protein: CASSTRQGMSGNTIYF.

The chain uses TRBV7-2 and TRBJ2-7; tentatively, D is TRBD2 (5 bases). V dropped 2 bases and J dropped 3 bases, with 8 bases sitting between them. The CDR3 is 13 amino acids. Germline CDR1 SGHTA, CDR2 FQGNSA. The DNA for the CDR3 is TGTGCCAGCAGCTTACTAGCAGGCTACGAGCAGTACTTC. It is translated as CASSLLAGYEQYF.

This rearrangement joins TRBV27 to TRBJ2-7; perhaps TRBD1 as D (5 bases). V lost 5 bases to trimming and J lost 3 bases, with 14 bases between them. Germline lookup yields CDR1 MNHEY and CDR2 SMNVEV (reference sequence). This CDR3 comprises 14 residues. The CDR3 region is CASSPRGSSYEQYF. CDR3 nucleotide sequence: TGTGCCAGCAGTCCAAGGGGATCTAGCTACGAGCAGTACTTC.

J is TRBJ2-5 and V is TRBV7-2, with 7 bases identical to TRBD1. CDR1 and CDR2 (germline): SGHTA, FQGNSA. The V gene end was trimmed by 5 bases and the J gene end by 3 bases; junction bases not matched to a gene: 9. The CDR3 has 15 residues. CDR3 amino acids: CASSRDRARKETQYF. DNA for the CDR3: TGTGCCAGCAGCCGGGACAGAGCTAGAAAAGAGACCCAGTACTTC.

This chain links TRBV27 with TRBJ1-6, with 9 positions matching TRBD1. CDR1 is MNHEY and CDR2 is SMNVEV in the germline V gene (reference sequence). J was trimmed by 6 bases and V by 5 bases; bases with no gene match: 2. This CDR3 is built from 14 residues. The CDR3 nucleotides are TGTGCCAGCAGTCCGACAGGGGGTAATTCACCCCTCCACTTT. Its protein product is CASSPTGGNSPLHF.

This clone was observed a few times. This rearrangement joins TRBV5-1 to TRBJ1-2, with no clear D. The V gene's germline CDR1 is SGHRS and CDR2 YFSETQ. The CDR3 is 13 amino acids. Trimming shortened V by 1 base and J by 4 bases, and 8 bases separated the two germline ends. The CDR3 coding sequence is TGCGCCAGCAGCTTGCAGCAGGCCTATGGCTACACCTTC. Protein: CASSLQQAYGYTF.

The chain combines TRBV7-2 with TRBJ2-1; 7 nucleotides align to TRBD1. This CDR3 spans 15 amino acids. After removal of 4 bases from V and 4 bases from J, the junction contained 7 bases not matched to a gene. From germline, CDR1 is SGHTA and CDR2 FQGNSA. This CDR3 is CASSSNRGGYNEQFF. The CDR3 coding sequence is TGTGCCAGCAGCTCGAACAGGGGCGGGTACAATGAGCAGTTCTTC.

This chain joins TRBV28 and TRBJ1-2; 8 nucleotides align to TRBD1. Germline-derived CDR1 and CDR2 are MDHEN and SYDVKM. The CDR3 sequence is 14 residues long. V shed 3 bases, J shed 8 bases, and the junction held 8 bases outside the gene matches. The CDR3 DNA is TGTGCCAGCAGTTTGGATCAGGGGGCGGGAGGCTACACCTTC. Its protein is CASSLDQGAGGYTF.

The chain joins TRBV5-5 to TRBJ2-3, with D maybe TRBD2 (5 bases). The CDR3 is 15 amino acids. The germline V and J ends were trimmed by 0 bases and 2 bases, with 10 bases remaining between them. The germline V gene has CDR1 SGHKS and CDR2 YYEKEE (reference sequence). As DNA, the CDR3 is TGTGCCAGCAGCTTGGTGGAGCGGCCCACAGATACGCAGTATTTT. Amino acid sequence: CASSLVERPTDTQYF. The full variable domain, rest sourced from reference TRBV5-5 and TRBJ2-3, is DAGVTQSPTHLIKTRGQQVTLRCSPISGHKSVSWYQQVLGQGPQFIFQYYEKEERGRGNFPDRFSARQFPNYSSELNVNALLLGDSALYLCASSLVERPTDTQYFGPGTRLTVL.

This sequence joins TRBV27 and TRBJ2-1; 12 positions match TRBD2. CDR3 length: 15 amino acids. CDR1 is MNHEY, CDR2 SMNVEV, per germline (reference sequence). The J segment lost 8 bases and the V segment lost 3 bases, leaving 5 bases of the junction unmatched. Here the CDR3 reads CASSFTSGRFDEQFF. The CDR3 DNA reads TGTGCCAGCAGTTTCACTAGCGGGAGGTTCGATGAGCAGTTCTTC.

This clone was observed a single time. This chain connects TRBV7-6 to TRBJ2-7, with 8 bases identical to TRBD1. Unmatched junction bases numbered 1, after V lost 0 bases and J lost 0 bases. Germline CDR1 reads SGHVS; CDR2 reads FNYEAQ. The length of the CDR3 is 15 residues. This CDR3 reads CASSLAGTGSYEQYF. CDR3 nucleotide sequence: TGTGCCAGCAGCTTAGCCGGGACAGGCTCCTACGAGCAGTACTTC.

There are many counts of this clone. V usage is TRBV7-9 and J usage is TRBJ1-2; 9 nucleotides agree with TRBD1. The trim removed 5 bases at V and 0 bases at J, leaving 13 bases unmatched. Per germline, CDR1 SEHNR and CDR2 FQNEAQ (reference sequence). The CDR3 sequence is 18 residues long. Written as DNA, the CDR3 is TGTGCCAGCAGCGGGTCACCGGGACAGGGAAAGGCTAACTATGGCTACACCTTC. Protein: CASSGSPGQGKANYGYTF.

The chain has TRBV7-9 and TRBJ1-6; 7 bases are a match to TRBD1. The V gene end was trimmed by 1 base and the J gene end by 7 bases; junction bases not matched to a gene: 4. The germline CDR1 and CDR2 sequences are SEHNR and FQNEAQ (reference sequence). This CDR3 is built from 15 residues. CDR3 region: CASSLGDRGNSPLHF. The DNA for the CDR3 is TGTGCCAGCAGCTTAGGGGACAGAGGGAATTCACCCCTCCACTTT.

The chain employs TRBV11-2 and TRBJ2-7, with 11 bases lining up with TRBD2. The CDR3 is 15 residues long. Per germline, CDR1 SGHAT and CDR2 FQNNGV. The V gene end was trimmed by 4 bases and the J gene end by 2 bases; junction bases not matched to a gene: 4. Here the CDR3 DNA reads TGTGCCAGCAGCTACACTAGCGGGAGTACCTACGAGCAGTACTTC. This sequence encodes CASSYTSGSTYEQYF.

The chain has TRBV5-1 and TRBJ2-1; 8 nucleotides align to TRBD2. The CDR3 is made up of 15 amino acids. The V and J ends lost 0 bases and 7 bases, in that order; junction bases with no gene match: 6. The germline gives CDR1 SGHRS, CDR2 YFSETQ. The CDR3 DNA reads as TGCGCCAGCAGCTTGGAAGGAGCTAGCGGGAATGAGCAGTTCTTC. Amino acid sequence: CASSLEGASGNEQFF.

The rearrangement joins TRBV19 to TRBJ1-5; weak D call: TRBD1 (6 bases). The germline V gene has CDR1 LNHDA and CDR2 SQIVND (reference sequence). The V gene lost 2 bases and the J gene lost 3 bases, with 11 bases spanning the gap. The CDR3 covers 15 residues. CDR3 region: CASSIQGYNNQPQHF. For the CDR3, the DNA is TGTGCCAGTAGTATACAGGGGTATAACAATCAGCCCCAGCATTTT.

This chain links TRBV18 with TRBJ1-1, with D uncertain. Germline V CDR1 and CDR2: KGHSH, LQKENI. The V end lost 3 bases, the J end lost 8 bases, and 13 bases lay between the germline ends. The CDR3 is 13 amino acids. The CDR3 loop reads CASSPLSGLEAFF. Here the CDR3 DNA reads TGTGCCAGCTCACCTTTGTCAGGCTTGGAAGCTTTCTTT.

This rearrangement joins TRBV5-5 to TRBJ2-1, with 11 bases fitting TRBD1. Germline values: CDR1 SGHKS, CDR2 YYEKEE (reference sequence). With V trimmed by 4 bases and J by 15 bases, 15 bases remained unmatched. There are 15 residues in the CDR3. As DNA, the CDR3 is TGTGCCAGCAGCGCCACTGGGACAGGGGGTGGTAGTCTGTTCTTC. It encodes CASSATGTGGGSLFF. The full variable domain, in which reference TRBV5-5 and TRBJ2-1 provide the parts outside the CDR3, is DAGVTQSPTHLIKTRGQQVTLRCSPISGHKSVSWYQQVLGQGPQFIFQYYEKEERGRGNFPDRFSARQFPNYSSELNVNALLLGDSALYLCASSATGTGGGSLFFGPGTRLTVL.